The 20 T cell receptor beta chains below come from one sample, sequenced in a study of TIL therapy for anti-PD-1-resistant metastatic lung cancer. Sequencing used immunoSEQ v3. Profiling relied on immunoSEQ multiplex PCR, and the TCRdb table lists in-frame clones only, not all of them. The sample includes about 60,000 clones, 55% to 70% of them seen just once. The time point: pre-treatment sample, taken before nivolumab and TIL therapy. This material consisted of blood, taken at baseline. These receptors all stem from a person between 25 and 80 years old with non-small cell lung cancer.

The V gene is TRBV29-1, the J gene TRBJ2-1, with 7 bases lining up with TRBD1. This CDR3 has 16 residues. The V segment lost 4 bases and the J segment 2 bases; nucleotides outside the gene matches: 11. CDR1 is SQVTM and CDR2 is ANQGSEA in the germline V gene. CDR3 sequence reads: CSVGGPTGRTYNEQFF. The CDR3 DNA is TGCAGCGTTGGGGGGCCGACAGGGCGGACCTACAATGAGCAGTTCTTC.

Comments on this clone: The sample carries other DNA sequences with the same CDR3. This chain uses TRBV5-1 with TRBJ2-1, with TRBD2 matching 11 bases. The trim removed 1 base at V and 5 bases at J, leaving 5 bases unmatched. This CDR3 has 16 amino acids. The V gene's germline CDR1 is SGHRS and CDR2 YFSETQ. The CDR3 DNA sequence: TGCGCCAGCAGCTTGCCCACTAGCGGGGGAGACAATGAGCAGTTCTTC. Encoded protein: CASSLPTSGGDNEQFF.

The chain links TRBV10-2 to TRBJ1-5; D is perhaps TRBD1 (6 bases). The CDR3 extends over 16 amino acids. Looked up from germline, CDR1 is WSHSY and CDR2 is SAAADI. V was clipped by 9 bases and J by 7 bases, with 25 bases between them. CDR3 DNA sequence: TGCGCCAGAACCGGACAGTTCTACCCCGGACTCCAGCCCCAGCATTTT. Residues: CARTGQFYPGLQPQHF.

This clone was recorded a few times. The chain couples TRBV27 to TRBJ1-6; tentatively, D is TRBD1 (6 bases). V lost 3 bases to trimming and J lost 12 bases, with 9 bases between them. The germline gives CDR1 MNHEY, CDR2 SMNVEV (reference sequence). The CDR3 runs to 12 residues. CDR3 DNA: TGTGCCAGCAGTTTTAAGGGGGTACCCCTCCACTTT. It codes for CASSFKGVPLHF.

DNA of the CDR3: TGTGCCAGCAGCCCGTCGGGAAACTATGGCTACACCTTC. It encodes CASSPSGNYGYTF. V and J are TRBV9 and TRBJ1-2; D remains ambiguous. V was cut by 4 bases and J by 2 bases, with 9 bases left in between. Per germline, CDR1 SGDLS and CDR2 YYNGEE. CDR3 length: 13 residues.

The sample holds a few counts of this clone. The chain uses TRBV18 and TRBJ2-3, with 8 bases aligning to TRBD1. The CDR3 runs 15 residues. V dropped 6 bases and J dropped 5; count of bases not matched to a gene: 10. Germline V gene lookup returns CDR1 KGHSH and CDR2 LQKENI. The CDR3 is CASSQSTGEVDTQYF. The CDR3 nucleotides read TGTGCCAGCTCCCAATCGACAGGGGAGGTAGATACGCAGTATTTT.

The V call is TRBV28, the J call TRBJ1-2; D is unclear. The germline gives CDR1 MDHEN, CDR2 SYDVKM. The CDR3 covers 14 residues. V dropped 5 bases and J dropped 3 bases, with 13 bases sitting between them. The CDR3 nucleotides read TGTGCCAGCAGTACCCTCGAGGGCGACTATGGCTACACCTTC. It encodes CASSTLEGDYGYTF.

The chain carries TRBV28 and TRBJ1-1; D unresolved. V shed 8 bases and J shed 1 base, with 17 bases lying between them. Germline loops: CDR1 MDHEN, CDR2 SYDVKM. The CDR3 extends over 15 amino acids. CDR3 sequence reads: CASSGSGEGNTEAFF. In DNA, the CDR3 is TGTGCCAGCTCTGGGTCCGGGGAAGGGAACACTGAAGCTTTCTTT.

The chain combines TRBV5-1 with TRBJ2-1; D is unresolved. The CDR3 spans 12 residues. Germline V gene lookup returns CDR1 SGHRS and CDR2 YFSETQ. V was shortened by 2 bases and J by 10 bases, with 10 bases between the two germline ends. In nucleotides, the CDR3 is TGCGCCAGCAGCTTCACCCAACGGGAGCAGTTCTTC. It yields the protein CASSFTQREQFF.

There are a few counts of this clone. This rearrangement joins TRBV28 to TRBJ1-4, with 7 bases that match TRBD1. The V segment lost 4 bases and the J segment 7 bases; nucleotides outside the gene matches: 6. The germline V gene has CDR1 MDHEN and CDR2 SYDVKM. This CDR3 has 14 residues. CDR3 in DNA: TGTGCCAGCAGTTCACGGACAGGCCTTGAAAAACTGTTTTTT. It translates to CASSSRTGLEKLFF.

The gene calls are TRBV23-1 and TRBJ2-2, with D possibly being TRBD1 (5 bases). TRBV23-1 is flagged as an ORF with uncertain function. The CDR3 is 16 residues long. Deletions cut 4 bases from V and 1 base from J, with 13 bases between. CDR3 in amino acids: CASSPRGWGNTGELFF. In DNA form, the CDR3 reads TGCGCCAGCAGTCCTAGGGGATGGGGGAACACCGGGGAGCTGTTTTTT.

This clone came up a few times. The chain carries TRBV4-1 and TRBJ1-3; D unresolved. The CDR3 extends over 15 amino acids. The V end lost 4 bases, the J end lost 0 bases, and 10 bases lay between the germline ends. CDR1 and CDR2 (germline): MGHRA, YSYEKL. This chain's CDR3 is CASSPDIRSGNTIYF. Here the CDR3 DNA reads TGCGCCAGCAGCCCCGACATCCGCTCTGGAAACACCATATATTTT.

The V and J genes are TRBV2 and TRBJ2-2, with 8 bases aligning to TRBD1. This CDR3 has 12 residues. Losses at the gene ends were 11 bases for V and 6 bases for J; bases not matched to a gene: 5. Germline CDR1 SNHLY, CDR2 FYNNEI. DNA for the CDR3: TGTGCCGGACAGGGAGATGCCGGGGAGCTGTTTTTT. Translation: CAGQGDAGELFF.

This clone occurred a few times. This sequence joins TRBV19 and TRBJ1-5, with 7 bases lining up with TRBD1. The trim removed 6 bases at V and 7 bases at J, leaving 6 bases unmatched. The length of the CDR3 is 13 residues. Looked up from germline, CDR1 is LNHDA and CDR2 is SQIVND (reference sequence). The CDR3 loop is CASRSGTVQPQHF. CDR3 DNA: TGTGCCAGTAGATCCGGGACAGTCCAGCCCCAGCATTTT.

The chain carries TRBV7-9 and TRBJ2-5; D remains ambiguous. Germline lookup yields CDR1 SEHNR and CDR2 FQNEAQ (reference sequence). Trimming took 4 bases from V and 0 from J, leaving 12 bases between them. The CDR3 runs to 15 residues. The CDR3 DNA reads TGTGCCAGCAGCTCCTCAAGGGCCCACCAAGAGACCCAGTACTTC. Translating gives CASSSSRAHQETQYF.

The chain links TRBV19 to TRBJ2-1; 8 nucleotides match TRBD2. V lost 9 bases to trimming and J lost 7 bases; unmatched junction nucleotides: 14. Per germline, CDR1 LNHDA and CDR2 SQIVND (reference sequence). The CDR3 contains 15 residues. CDR3 region: CASQGVAGPYNEQFF. The CDR3 DNA reads TGTGCCAGCCAGGGAGTAGCGGGGCCTTATAATGAGCAGTTCTTC.

The chain couples TRBV29-1 to TRBJ2-5; 7 bases match TRBD1. This CDR3 region has 14 residues. The trim removed 7 bases at V and 1 base at J, leaving 9 bases unmatched. Germline V gene sequence: CDR1 SQVTM, CDR2 ANQGSEA. CDR3 loop: CSARSGTAQETQYF. CDR3 nucleotide sequence: TGCAGCGCCCGATCGGGGACAGCCCAAGAGACCCAGTACTTC.

The J gene is TRBJ1-5, the V gene TRBV2, with TRBD1 as a possible D gene (6 bases). Germline CDR1 reads SNHLY; CDR2 reads FYNNEI. The CDR3 is 15 amino acids. V dropped 5 bases and J dropped 7 bases, with 18 bases sitting between them. This CDR3 is CASSQRGGSQQPQHF. Here the CDR3 DNA reads TGTGCCAGCAGTCAAAGGGGGGGGTCCCAACAGCCCCAGCATTTT.

The genes are TRBV18 and TRBJ1-1; D is undetermined. The CDR3 is made up of 15 amino acids. The germline gives CDR1 KGHSH, CDR2 LQKENI. Trimming shortened V by 4 bases and J by 0 bases, and 12 bases separated the two germline ends. CDR3 amino acids: CASSLQVSVNTEAFF. The CDR3 DNA reads TGTGCCAGCTCACTTCAAGTATCCGTGAACACTGAAGCTTTCTTT.

This chain uses TRBV11-3 with TRBJ2-2; no clear D gene. V shed 5 bases and J shed 0 bases, with 13 bases lying between them. CDR1 SGHNT and CDR2 YENEEA come from the germline V gene. The CDR3 is made up of 16 amino acids. This chain's CDR3 is CASSPAKQSNTGELFF. CDR3 DNA sequence: TGTGCCAGCAGCCCCGCGAAGCAGTCGAACACCGGGGAGCTGTTTTTT.